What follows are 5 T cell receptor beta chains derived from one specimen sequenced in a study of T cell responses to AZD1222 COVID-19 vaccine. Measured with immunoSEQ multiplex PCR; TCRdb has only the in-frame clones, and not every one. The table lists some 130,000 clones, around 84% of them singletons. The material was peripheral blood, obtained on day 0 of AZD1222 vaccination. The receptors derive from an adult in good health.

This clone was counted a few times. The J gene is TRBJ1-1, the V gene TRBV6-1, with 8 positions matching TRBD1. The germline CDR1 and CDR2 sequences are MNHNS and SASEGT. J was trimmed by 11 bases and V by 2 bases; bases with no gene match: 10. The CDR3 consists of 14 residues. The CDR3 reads CASSERQGRGGAFF. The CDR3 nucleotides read TGTGCCAGCAGTGAAAGACAGGGGCGCGGGGGGGCTTTCTTT.

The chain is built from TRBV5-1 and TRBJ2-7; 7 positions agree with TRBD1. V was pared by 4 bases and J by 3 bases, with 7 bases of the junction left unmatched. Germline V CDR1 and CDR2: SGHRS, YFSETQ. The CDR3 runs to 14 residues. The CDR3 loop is CASSPTDRIYEQYF. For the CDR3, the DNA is TGCGCCAGCAGCCCCACGGACAGGATCTACGAGCAGTACTTC.

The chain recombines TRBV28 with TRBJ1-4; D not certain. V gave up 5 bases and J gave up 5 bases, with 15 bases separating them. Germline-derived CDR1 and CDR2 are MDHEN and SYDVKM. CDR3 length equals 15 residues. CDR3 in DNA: TGTGCCAGCAGTCCTGGGTCATGGGGAAATGAAAAACTGTTTTTT. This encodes CASSPGSWGNEKLFF.

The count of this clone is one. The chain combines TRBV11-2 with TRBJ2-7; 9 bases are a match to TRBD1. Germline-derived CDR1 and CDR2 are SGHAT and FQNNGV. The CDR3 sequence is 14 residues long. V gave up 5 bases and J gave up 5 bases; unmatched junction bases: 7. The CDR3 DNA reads TGTGCCAGCAGCGGGGACAGGGCCGGCCACGAGCAGTACTTC. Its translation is CASSGDRAGHEQYF.

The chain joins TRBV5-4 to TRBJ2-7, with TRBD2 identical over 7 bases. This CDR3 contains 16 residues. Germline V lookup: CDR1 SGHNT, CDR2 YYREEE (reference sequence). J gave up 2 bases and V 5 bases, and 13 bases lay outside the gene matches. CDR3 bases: TGTGCCAGCAGTTCGGGAGGCGCAGGTTCAACCTACGAGCAGTACTTC. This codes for CASSSGGAGSTYEQYF.